This TCR beta chain comes out of a study of regulatory T cells in long-lasting Graves disease. Broader study findings: TRBV28 was favored in persistent disease, as were TRBJ1-2 and TRBJ2-5. Analysis covered peripheral blood alone, not thyroid tissue.

To note about this clonotype: Its antigen is currently unknown.

CDR1 is SGHTA, CDR2 FQGTGA, per germline. The CDR3 totals 15 residues. Trimming cost V 4 bases and J 0 bases, with 7 bases left between them. Through Arm-PCR of CDR3 regions and iRepertoire HTBI primers, TCR beta libraries were built. Study processing details: Identification across samples found 62 TRBV and 15 or so TRBJ segments. TCRdb fed the multiplex PCR reads into MiXCR, producing one record per CDR3 protein. The V and J calls here are based on TCRdb, not the publication. The repertoire holds 420,000 or so distinct CDR3 sequences, with about 20% as singletons. Documented time point: persistent/refractory GD, antithyroid drugs over 5 years with positive TRAb. TCR sequences were obtained from RNA taken from PBMCs. The patients included were those that came from an endocrinology department in Xi'an, China.

The chain recombines TRBV7-3 with TRBJ2-6; unclear D gene. The source is a female donor with Graves disease. The sequencing used peripheral blood mononuclear cells (PBMCs), collected when the disease was refractory, from a patient treated with antithyroid drugs. CDR3 nucleotides: TGTGCCAGCAGCTCCCAGTCCTCTGGGGCCAACGTCCTGACTTTC. It encodes CASSSQSSGANVLTF. The full variable domain, in which reference TRBV7-3 and TRBJ2-6 provide the parts outside the CDR3, is GAGVSQTPSNKVTEKGKYVELRCDPISGHTALYWYRQSLGQGPEFLIYFQGTGAADDSGLPNDRFFAVRPEGSVSTLKIQRTERGDSAVYLCASSSQSSGANVLTFGAGSRLTVL.